This TCR beta chain was sequenced in a study of cytomegalovirus exposure and HLA in healthy donors (dated by TCRdb to the late 2010s). Regarding the research as a whole: In an earlier analysis of about 560 of the donors, 250 to 350 Gb of sequence data and 117 million unique TCR beta sequences from 150 million to 200 million T cells were reported. About 320 gigabases of sequencing data and approximately 80 million unique TCR sequences were included in an early release covering roughly 600 HLA-typed donors. Of the 300 to 450 genotyped donors, over 70% fell in the genetic ancestry cluster associated with self-reported Caucasian donors. The study was designed to test whether signatures of past pathogen exposure could be identified by cataloging public T cell receptors. Using immunosequencing, the study profiled T cell repertoires from about 650 subjects and related those repertoires to cytomegalovirus serostatus. A separate validation cohort of over 95 different subjects was used in addition to the 666-subject first cohort. To predict cytomegalovirus infection status, the study brought together high-throughput TCR immunosequencing, statistical association of individual TCRs with disease status, and machine learning. A later analysis re-examined previously published TCR beta repertoires from about 700 donors and added high-resolution HLA genotyping to investigate patterns of TCR occurrence. The later analysis used no new phenotypic data to find candidate immune exposures, relying instead on TCR beta sequences and their occurrence across donors. In an earlier analysis of a few hundred of the donors, high-throughput TCR beta sequencing was used to judge whether each TCR beta V gene segment behaved as functional or pseudogenic. Donor age, sex, ethnicity and CMV serostatus were compiled alongside the repertoire data. A later genetic analysis used genome-wide SNP genotypes for about three fifths of the 666 donors, treating that subset as a discovery cohort. Every discovery cohort repertoire had been produced on one sequencing platform. HLA typing covered class I and class II loci at four-digit resolution. Typing coverage varied by locus: about 620-630 donors for A, B, C, DRB1 and DQB1; some 520 for DQA1; around 570 for DPA1; fewer than 480 for DPB1. Roughly 5 DR-DQ haplotypes were handled as single units for association and clustering because linkage in the cohort was strong. On average, about 200,000 unique TCR beta nucleotide sequences were sequenced per donor among some 420 genotyped donors of the cohort, with approximately 18% of those sequences being non-productive.

A word on this clone: Its antigen is unknown. Base qualities are not provided; no much larger clone lies one nucleotide away.

Taken from the germline V gene (reference sequence), the CDR1 and CDR2 loops are DFQATT and SNEGSKA. V is cut by 6 bases and J by 3 bases, and the space between the germline ends is 8 bases. From the cysteine up to the phenylalanine, the CDR3 has a length of 11 residues. Left in the record is the CDR3 DNA by itself, 33 bases read in frame from the first base. The cohort comprised around 700 healthy bone marrow donors. At the time of sampling, all cohort members were nominally healthy, though unrecorded immune exposures were likely present. The donor tested CMV seropositive and was one of the 289 seropositive cohort members. Each donor provided a peripheral blood sample, and peripheral blood mononuclear cells were used for TCR beta sequencing. Genomic DNA was extracted from the blood cell samples with the Qiagen DNeasy Blood Extraction Kit. What the research found in general, with its limitations: Strong co-occurrence of HLA alleles, especially DR and DQ, made assigning TCR associations to individual alleles difficult. Linkage disequilibrium might explain the correlated functional status among segregating V segments, but an unknown experimental factor could not be excluded. A later genetic analysis reported fewer N-insertions in productive TCRs among donors in an Asian-associated ancestry cluster than the roughly 700-donor mean. An association between a missense DCLRE1C variant and V-gene and J-gene trimming of TCR beta chains was found in a later genetic analysis and replicated in an independent cohort. A group of highly shared sequence variants was considered likely to be a technical artifact of the sequencing pipeline. Only TCR beta chains were sequenced in this cohort, and the absence of alpha or paired-chain data limited detectable features. In vitro tests confirmed that three of the cytomegalovirus-associated TCR beta chains recognize cytomegalovirus antigens. It was suggested by the authors that the approach could potentially be generalized to other disease states and immunological phenotypes. In an earlier analysis of more than 500 of the donors, most TCR beta V segments appeared in productive rearrangements about 90% or about 30% of the time, broadly matching IMGT annotations. In both the original and validation cohorts, the classifier was reported to diagnose cytomegalovirus status with high specificity and sensitivity. A later analysis reported that several top co-occurrence clusters appeared linked to parvovirus B19, influenza, CMV and Epstein-Barr virus. In a later analysis, TCR association rates were found to vary across HLA loci, with the most associated TCRs seen for DRB1 alleles and the fewest for HLA-C alleles. Some IMGT-functional V segments, including TRBV6-2 and TRBV6-3, could not be told apart with the 87-base-pair reads, so those segments were excluded. A later analysis associated about 17,000 TCR beta sequences with specific HLA alleles at a false discovery rate of 0.05. Compared with equally common non-associated chains, HLA-associated TCR beta chains in a later analysis were more clonally expanded and had lower generation probabilities. Because HLA typing was unavailable for some donors at each locus, only the typed subset was used in association tests. A total of some 180 TCR beta chains were listed by the study as associated with cytomegalovirus. Immune exposure information for the cohort was limited to CMV serostatus. The presence/absence analyses assumed that sequencing depth was roughly uniform across donors, and that assumption may not be true. Most TCR sequences were observed very rarely across donors, whereas some public TCRs were present in many individuals. A further reported finding was that TCR beta sequences accurately predicted the HLA-A and HLA-B alleles for most subjects in the first cohort. A later analysis found that most CMV-associated TCR beta chains appeared HLA-restricted, with HLA associations seemingly driven largely by CMV exposure. Because counts were too low, roughly 17 rarely observed V segments, including chromosome 9 orphons, were left out of the earlier analysis of 587 of the donors.

The protocol used for the library was the immunoSEQ multiplex PCR assay. A mixture of 60 forward primers for TCR Vbeta segments and 13 reverse primers for TCR Jbeta segments was used in the multiplex PCR. The CDR3 region of rearranged TCR beta genes was amplified from genomic DNA by a multiplex PCR assay. On the Illumina HiSeq System, the amplified TCR beta libraries were sequenced as 87-base-pair reads. The paper's data handling went like this. Across the roughly 640 repertoires, a later analysis counted tens of millions of unique TCR beta chains, 9.5 million to 13 million of which were shared by at least two donors. To remove PCR and sequencing errors, raw reads were error-corrected and collapsed into unique sequences using a nearest-neighbor algorithm that merged closely related sequences. CDR3 sequences were aligned to IMGT reference sequences to assign V, D and J gene segments. For a sequence to be retained, a match of at least six nucleotides to both a V gene segment and a J gene segment was required. A rearrangement was called productive if the CDR3 had no stop codons and remained in frame with V and J, and every other rearrangement was called non-productive. Following IMGT convention, CDR3 was defined as the stretch from the second conserved V-encoded cysteine to the conserved J-encoded phenylalanine. The earlier analysis of some 580 of the donors excluded any sequence lacking an unambiguous match to a single V gene segment. An earlier analysis of under 750 of the donors called V segments functional above 56.7% productive rearrangements and segregating when the between-donor standard deviation exceeded 5%. A statistical classification framework was built for diagnosing cytomegalovirus status from the catalog of TCR beta chain sequences. A later analysis assigned V and J genes by comparing TCR nucleotide sequences with IMGT/GENE-DB human TR gene sequences. In a later analysis, CDR3 sequences and most-parsimonious VDJ recombination scenarios were assigned using the TCRdist pipeline. In a later analysis, each TCR beta chain was defined by its CDR3 amino acid sequence together with its V-gene family, and reads lacking a unique V-gene family were excluded. In a later analysis, 500 to 700 highly shared, low-generation-probability nucleotide sequences were removed to address suspected cross-contamination and a sequencing artifact. In a later analysis, a clonal expansion index for each public chain was calculated from normalized within-repertoire ranks of inferred template counts. A later analysis computed generation probabilities with a VDJ recombination model fitted to out-of-frame rearrangements, and checked the results against IGoR. Hypergeometric tests were used in a later analysis to score TCR-TCR, TCR-HLA and TCR-CMV co-occurrence, with a repertoire-size bias correction applied to the TCR pairs. False discovery rates were estimated in a later analysis by permuting HLA or CMV assignments 20 times. A later analysis grouped co-occurring TCRs with DBSCAN, adding TCRdist sequence similarity when clustering within HLA-allele-positive subsets. For co-occurrence clustering, repertoires with fewer than 30,000 or more than 120,000 public chains were excluded, along with four to six repertoires with anomalous nucleotide sharing. TCRdb mirrors the immuneACCESS table, restricted to in-frame sequences. Some clones are absent from its copies; in checked studies, under half trace to an unresolved V gene, and the reason for the others is unknown. Clone size and the V and J calls come from that table; the DNA yielded D and trimming. The sample profile shows about 51,000 clones; approximately 85% of them were found once. The top ten clonotypes cover 2% to 2.5% of the sample.

The chain was built from TRBV20-1 and TRBJ1-2; the D region possibly corresponds to TRBD1 (5 bases align). This receptor was obtained from a boy younger than 18 in good health and CMV-seropositive. The specimen was PBMCs. The DNA sequence is TGCAGTGCCTCGACAGACTATGGCTACACCTTC. It encodes CSASTDYGYTF.